This TCR beta chain was obtained from a study of beta chain features in type 1 diabetes. Study-level background: The examined sorted cells totaled fewer than 110,000,000 across samples. Study conclusions and caveats: All four CD4+ subsets of Type 1 diabetes patients contained TCRB CDR3s that were moderately but significantly shorter.

As to this clone: Its matching antigen is unknown.

Germline CDR1 and CDR2: MGHDK and SYGVNS. The V and J ends lost 5 bases and 7 bases, in that order; junction bases with no gene match: 11. The length of the CDR3 is 15 residues. cDNA synthesis used the whole RNA isolate, giving expressed TCRB sequences. Data came from immunoSEQ multiplex PCR; TCRdb stores just in-frame clones and leaves some out. Found here are roughly 280,000 clones, less than 30% of them singletons; the top ten hold around 0.013%. The clonotype was recovered from a woman in her twenties or thirties with type 1 diabetes. The genes are TRBV25-1 and TRBJ1-2; 9 nucleotides align to TRBD1. Material: naive CD4+ T cells from blood. This CDR3 reads CASSTPGQGSLGYTF. The CDR3, as DNA: TGTGCCAGCAGTACACCGGGACAGGGTTCTCTTGGCTACACCTTC.